This T cell receptor (beta chain) was sequenced during a study of memory CD4+ T cells and cytomegalovirus serostatus. This clone was picked up one time. Single viable CD3+CD4+CD8-CD45RO+ cells were sorted as the memory CD4+ T cells. Sequenced by immunoSEQ multiplex PCR; TCRdb stores in-frame clones only, minus some. Of under 55,000 clones listed, over 60% were seen once; the top ten hold around 1.5%. The V gene's germline CDR1 is MNHNY and CDR2 SVGAGI (reference sequence). Trimming shortened V by 7 bases and J by 10 bases, and 20 bases separated the two germline ends. The CDR3 is 15 amino acids. This clonotype originated in an adult in good health and CMV-seropositive. This chain links TRBV6-6 with TRBJ1-6; a possible D gene is TRBD1 (6 bases). The sequencing sample was made of memory CD4+ T cells from blood. CDR3 loop: CASIWGGGARSPLHF. CDR3 DNA: TGTGCCAGCATTTGGGGCGGGGGGGCTAGGTCACCCCTCCACTTT.